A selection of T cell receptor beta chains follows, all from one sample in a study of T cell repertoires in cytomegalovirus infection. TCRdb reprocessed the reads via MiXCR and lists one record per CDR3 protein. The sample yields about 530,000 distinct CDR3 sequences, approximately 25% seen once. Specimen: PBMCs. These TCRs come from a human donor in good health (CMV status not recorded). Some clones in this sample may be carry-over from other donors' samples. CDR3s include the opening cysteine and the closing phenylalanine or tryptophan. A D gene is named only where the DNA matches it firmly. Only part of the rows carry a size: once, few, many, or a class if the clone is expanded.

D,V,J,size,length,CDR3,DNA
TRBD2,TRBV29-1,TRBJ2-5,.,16,CSVRVRAGVLGETQYF,TGCAGCGTTCGGGTGAGAGCGGGAGTACTTGGGGAGACCCAGTACTTC
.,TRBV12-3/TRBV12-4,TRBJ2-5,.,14,CASRQGYQDVTQYF,TGTGCCAGCAGACAAGGGTACCAGGACGTGACCCAGTACTTC
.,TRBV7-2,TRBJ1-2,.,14,CASSQGLPSSGYTF,TGTGCCAGCAGCCAGGGGCTACCCAGCTCAGGCTACACCTTC
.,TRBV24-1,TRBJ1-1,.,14,CATSDLHMNTEAFF,TGTGCCACCAGTGATTTACACATGAACACTGAAGCTTTCTTT
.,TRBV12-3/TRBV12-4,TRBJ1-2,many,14,CASSRQVGPYGYTF,TGTGCCAGCAGTCGACAGGTCGGGCCCTATGGCTACACCTTC
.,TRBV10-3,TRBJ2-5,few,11,CAIGSQETQYF,TGTGCCATCGGCAGCCAAGAGACCCAGTACTTC
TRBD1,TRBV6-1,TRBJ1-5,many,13,CASWNRGNQPQHF,TGTGCCAGCTGGAACAGGGGTAATCAGCCCCAGCATTTT
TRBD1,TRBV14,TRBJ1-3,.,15,CASSHRQGIGNTIYF,TGTGCCAGCAGCCACAGACAGGGGATTGGAAACACCATATATTTT
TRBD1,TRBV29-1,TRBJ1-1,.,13,CSVWTGANTEAFF,TGCAGCGTATGGACAGGAGCGAACACTGAAGCTTTCTTT
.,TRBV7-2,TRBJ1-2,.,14,CASSLRQAGDGYTF,TGTGCCAGCAGCCTGAGGCAGGCGGGGGATGGCTACACCTTC
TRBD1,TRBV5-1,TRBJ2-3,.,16,CASSNRPGQGPDTQYF,TGCGCCAGCAGCAACCGTCCGGGACAGGGGCCAGATACGCAGTATTTT
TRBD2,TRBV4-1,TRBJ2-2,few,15,CASSTGLADTGELFF,TGCGCCAGCAGCACTGGACTAGCGGACACCGGGGAGCTGTTTTTT
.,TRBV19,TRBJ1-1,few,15,CASTPSGLMNTEAFF,TGTGCCAGTACCCCCAGCGGGCTGATGAACACTGAAGCTTTCTTT
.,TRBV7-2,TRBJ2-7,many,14,CASSLAVGIGEQYF,TGTGCCAGCAGCTTAGCGGTGGGAATCGGGGAGCAGTACTTC
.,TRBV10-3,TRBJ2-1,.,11,CAISYGVEQFF,TGTGCCATCAGTTACGGTGTTGAGCAGTTCTTC
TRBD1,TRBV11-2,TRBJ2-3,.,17,CASSLGGTGGFTDTQYF,TGTGCCAGCAGCTTAGGGGGGACAGGGGGGTTCACAGATACGCAGTATTTT
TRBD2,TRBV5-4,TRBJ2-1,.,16,CASSLSVASGSNEQFF,TGTGCCAGCAGCCTGAGCGTCGCTAGCGGGAGCAATGAGCAGTTCTTC
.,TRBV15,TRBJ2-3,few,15,CATSRDNRASGPQYF,TGTGCCACCAGCAGAGATAATAGAGCGTCAGGGCCTCAGTATTTT